This T cell receptor (beta chain) was sequenced during a study of blood T cell repertoires in COVID-19 (dated by TCRdb to about 2020). The study in broad terms: The collaborator samples originated in the United States, Italy and Spain and spanned the acute and convalescent phases of COVID-19. The prospective study material was composed of cDNA or gDNA derived from T cells, B-cell-depleted T cells, or PBMCs. Subjects who had been exposed to COVID-19, were actively infected with it, or had recovered from it provided the deeply sampled blood TCRbeta repertoires that made up the dataset. The repertoires were made available in a free public database intended to serve as a resource for research on the immune response to SARS-CoV-2. Samples came from the ongoing ImmuneRACE study (first 160 participants) plus 1,254 subjects from 6 global collaborators. Sample metadata almost always included a de-identified subject ID, COVID-19 status, age in years and sex. Where available, HLA class I and class II types were taken from metadata supplied by the sample provider and were not determined by assay-based typing.

On this clone: The target of this receptor is not known. Base qualities are missing; no much larger clone stands one base away.

TCRbeta CDR3 regions were amplified from genomic DNA using the immunoSEQ Assay, a bias-controlled multiplex PCR. Processing in the source paper ran as follows. Within the assay, amplification of reference gene primers was used to estimate how many nucleated cells each sample contained. To quantify the absolute abundance of each unique TCRbeta CDR3 rearrangement, sequence reads were collapsed and filtered. For each sample, productive Simpson clonality was calculated by taking the square root of Simpson's diversity index across productive rearrangements. TCRdb obtained this table from immuneACCESS and retained in-frame rearrangements with V and J assigned. These tables miss some clones; where compared with another copy, unresolved V genes account for less than half of the shortfall, and the remainder is unexplained. Clone size and V and J calls were adopted from that table, with D and trimming inferred from the DNA. This sample holds under 150,000 clones; 85% were observed only once. Together, the top ten hold roughly 2.9% of the sample.

What the work shows at the level of the full study, not this receptor alone: How much clinical and demographic metadata was included differed by source and by participant, and the metadata was provided uncurated.

The germline V end is reduced by 0 bases and the J end by 0 bases; junction bases left unmatched: 1. The germline V gene encodes CDR1 MNHEY and CDR2 SVGAGI. The CDR3 covers 15 residues, taking in both the cysteine and the phenylalanine. Only the CDR3 portion is preserved as DNA: 45 bases, with reading frame beginning at the first base. Each collaborating institution followed its own protocols to collect whole blood in K2EDTA tubes. Collaborator samples were shipped for TCRbeta analysis as frozen whole blood, isolated PBMCs, or DNA extracted from either sample type. The TCR sequence derives from a middle-aged woman with active or convalescent COVID-19. Sequenced material: peripheral blood. The rearranged segments are TRBV6-5 and TRBJ1-1; TRBD1 fits 7 bases in the junction. The DNA reads TGTGCCAGCAGTTACTCGGGACAGATGAACACTGAAGCTTTCTTT. It specifies CASSYSGQMNTEAFF.